The clone carrying this TCR beta chain was observed a few times. Its antigen is unknown. The sample is drawn from a study of Graves' ophthalmopathy and Graves' hyperthyroidism. Trimming left V 4 bases short and J 2 bases short, with 18 bases between. This CDR3 is 16 amino acids long. The germline V gene has CDR1 MGHRA and CDR2 YSYEKL. For repertoire sequencing, the TCR beta CDR3 regions were amplified from RNA transcripts. HTBI primers were employed in first-round RT-PCR, then a second-round multiplex PCR followed. One entry per CDR3 protein, called by TCRdb with MiXCR from the multiplex PCR reads. The data show over 500,000 distinct CDR3 sequences, 22% seen once. Additional autoimmune diseases, uncontrolled infections, pregnancy or lactation disqualified patients. Study-wide results and limits: Forecasting of ophthalmopathy progression by the model achieved almost 71% sensitivity and roughly 78% specificity.

The chain links TRBV4-1 to TRBJ2-7; D tentatively fits TRBD1 or TRBD2 (5 bases each). This receptor was identified in a woman between 18 and 29 years old with stable Graves' hyperthyroidism. Some clones in this sample may be carry-over from other donors' samples. Sequencing was carried out using peripheral blood. The chain's CDR3 is CASSPGASGPTYEQYF. The DNA of the CDR3 is TGCGCCAGCAGCCCCGGGGCCTCGGGCCCCACCTACGAGCAGTACTTC.